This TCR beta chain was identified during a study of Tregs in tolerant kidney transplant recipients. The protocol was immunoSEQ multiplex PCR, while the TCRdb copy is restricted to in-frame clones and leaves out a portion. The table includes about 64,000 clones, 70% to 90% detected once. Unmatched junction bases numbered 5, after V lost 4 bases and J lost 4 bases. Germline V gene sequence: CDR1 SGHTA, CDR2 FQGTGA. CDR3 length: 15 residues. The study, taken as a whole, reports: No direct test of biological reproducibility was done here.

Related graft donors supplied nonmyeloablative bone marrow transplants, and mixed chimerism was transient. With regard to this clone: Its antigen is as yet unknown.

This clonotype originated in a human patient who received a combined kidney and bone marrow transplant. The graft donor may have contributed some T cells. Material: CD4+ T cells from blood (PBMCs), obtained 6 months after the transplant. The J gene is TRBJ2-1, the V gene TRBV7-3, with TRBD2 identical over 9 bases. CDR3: CASSSVAGAYNEQFF. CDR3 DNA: TGTGCCAGCAGCTCCGTAGCGGGAGCATACAATGAGCAGTTCTTC.